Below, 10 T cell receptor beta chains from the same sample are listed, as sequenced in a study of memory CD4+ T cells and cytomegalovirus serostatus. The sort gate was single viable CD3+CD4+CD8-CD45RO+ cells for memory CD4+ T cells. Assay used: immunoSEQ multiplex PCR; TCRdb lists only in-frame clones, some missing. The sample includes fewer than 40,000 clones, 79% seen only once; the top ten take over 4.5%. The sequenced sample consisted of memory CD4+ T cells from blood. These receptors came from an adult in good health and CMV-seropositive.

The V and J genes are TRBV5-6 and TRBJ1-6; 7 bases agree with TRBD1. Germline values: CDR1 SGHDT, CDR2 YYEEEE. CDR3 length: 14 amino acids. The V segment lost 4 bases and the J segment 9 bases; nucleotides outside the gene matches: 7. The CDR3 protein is CASSRGQSGSPLHF. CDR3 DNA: TGTGCCAGCAGCCGGGGACAGTCGGGTTCACCCCTCCACTTT.

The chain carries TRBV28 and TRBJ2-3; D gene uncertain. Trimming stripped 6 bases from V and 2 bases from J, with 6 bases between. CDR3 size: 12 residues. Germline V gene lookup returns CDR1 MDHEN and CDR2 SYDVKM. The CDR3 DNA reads TGTGCCAGCAGCCTTATCACAGATACGCAGTATTTT. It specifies CASSLITDTQYF.

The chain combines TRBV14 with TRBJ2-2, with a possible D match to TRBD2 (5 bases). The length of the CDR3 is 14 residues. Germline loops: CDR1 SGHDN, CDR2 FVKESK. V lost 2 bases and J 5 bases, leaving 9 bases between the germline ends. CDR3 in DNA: TGTGCCAGCAGCCAATACCTAGCAACCGGGGAGCTGTTTTTT. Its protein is CASSQYLATGELFF.

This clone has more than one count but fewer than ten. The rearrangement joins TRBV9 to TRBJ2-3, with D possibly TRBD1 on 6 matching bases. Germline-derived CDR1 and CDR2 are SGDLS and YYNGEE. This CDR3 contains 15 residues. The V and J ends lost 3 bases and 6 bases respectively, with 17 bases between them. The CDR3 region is CASSGTALEADTQYF. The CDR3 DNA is TGTGCCAGCAGCGGGACAGCCCTGGAGGCGGATACGCAGTATTTT. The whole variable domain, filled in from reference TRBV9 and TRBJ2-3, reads DSGVTQTPKHLITATGQRVTLRCSPRSGDLSVYWYQQSLDQGLQFLIQYYNGEERAKGNILERFSAQQFPDLHSELNLSSLELGDSALYFCASSGTALEADTQYFGPGTRLTVL.

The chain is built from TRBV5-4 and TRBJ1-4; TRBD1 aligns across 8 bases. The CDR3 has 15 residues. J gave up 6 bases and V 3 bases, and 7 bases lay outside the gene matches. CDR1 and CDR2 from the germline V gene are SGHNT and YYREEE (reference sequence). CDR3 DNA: TGTGCCAGCAGCTCGACAGGGGAGCTCGATGAAAAACTGTTTTTT. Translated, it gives CASSSTGELDEKLFF.

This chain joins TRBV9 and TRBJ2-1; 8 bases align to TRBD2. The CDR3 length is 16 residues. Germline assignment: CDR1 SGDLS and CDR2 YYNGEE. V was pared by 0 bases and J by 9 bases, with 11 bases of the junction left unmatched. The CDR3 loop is CASSVGAVAGTGEQFF. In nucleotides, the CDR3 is TGTGCCAGCAGCGTAGGGGCGGTAGCGGGAACGGGTGAGCAGTTCTTC.

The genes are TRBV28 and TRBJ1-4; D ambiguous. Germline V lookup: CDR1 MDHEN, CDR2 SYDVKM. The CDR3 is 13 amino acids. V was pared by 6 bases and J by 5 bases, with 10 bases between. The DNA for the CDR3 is TGTGCCAGCAGGCCGACGGTAAATGAAAAACTGTTTTTT. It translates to CASRPTVNEKLFF. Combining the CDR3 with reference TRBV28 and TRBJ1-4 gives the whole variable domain DVKVTQSSRYLVKRTGEKVFLECVQDMDHENMFWYRQDPGLGLRLIYFSYDVKMKEKGDIPEGYSVSREKKERFSLILESASTNQTSMYLCASRPTVNEKLFFGSGTQLSVL.

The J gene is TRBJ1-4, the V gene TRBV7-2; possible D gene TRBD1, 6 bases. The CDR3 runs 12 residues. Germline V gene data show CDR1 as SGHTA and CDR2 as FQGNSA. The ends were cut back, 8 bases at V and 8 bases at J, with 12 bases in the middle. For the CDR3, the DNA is TGTGCCAGCGGACAGTACCCCGAAAAACTGTTTTTT. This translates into CASGQYPEKLFF.

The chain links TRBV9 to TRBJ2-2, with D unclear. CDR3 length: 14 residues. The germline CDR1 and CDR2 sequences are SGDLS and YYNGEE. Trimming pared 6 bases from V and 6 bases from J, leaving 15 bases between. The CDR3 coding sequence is TGTGCCAGCACCCTAAGTACTGGAGCCGGGGAGCTGTTTTTT. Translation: CASTLSTGAGELFF.

CDR3 sequence (DNA): TGTGCCAGCAGTACCCGGGACAGTCCTGGAAAACTGTTTTTT. It codes for CASSTRDSPGKLFF. The chain links TRBV6-5 to TRBJ1-4; 7 bases are a match to TRBD1. The germline CDR1 and CDR2 sequences are MNHEY and SVGAGI. V was clipped by 5 bases and J by 10 bases; unmatched bases: 10. The length of the CDR3 is 14 residues.